The 10 T cell receptor beta chains below come from one sample, sequenced in a study of CD8 T cell repertoires and HIV-1 epitope variants. TCRdb keeps only in-frame clones here, not all; method: immunoSEQ multiplex PCR. This sample has 95,000 or so clones, with roughly four fifths found just once. Sequencing used uncultured baseline CD8+ T cells from peripheral blood mononuclear cells (PBMCs). These receptors originate from a male donor with HIV.

The rearrangement uses TRBV10-3 and TRBJ2-3; 7 nucleotides align to TRBD1. This CDR3 contains 14 residues. CDR1 ENHRY and CDR2 SYGVKD come from the germline V gene. V lost 7 bases, J lost 0 bases, and 4 bases stayed unmatched. The CDR3 spells CAINGDSSTDTQYF. The CDR3 coding sequence is TGTGCCATCAATGGGGACAGCAGCACAGATACGCAGTATTTT.

This clone was observed once. The chain has TRBV6-1 and TRBJ1-4; D is ambiguous. V lost 5 bases and J lost 0, with 10 bases in between. CDR3 length: 15 residues. Germline loops: CDR1 MNHNS, CDR2 SASEGT. The CDR3 spells CASSRGPSTNEKLFF. CDR3 coding DNA: TGTGCCAGCAGTCGAGGACCGTCAACTAATGAAAAACTGTTTTTT.

This chain connects TRBV7-2 to TRBJ2-5; 9 bases are a match to TRBD2. Per the germline V gene, CDR1 is SGHTA and CDR2 is FQGNSA. V gave up 1 base and J gave up 5 bases; unmatched junction bases: 8. The CDR3 sequence is 16 residues long. CDR3 loop: CASSLVSAGGLETQYF. The CDR3 coding sequence is TGTGCCAGCAGCTTAGTATCCGCGGGGGGGCTGGAGACCCAGTACTTC.

This clone was seen repeatedly, ten times or more. This chain uses TRBV7-9 with TRBJ1-2; TRBD1 matches at 8 bases. The length of the CDR3 is 15 residues. The J segment lost 2 bases and the V segment lost 1 base, leaving 3 bases of the junction unmatched. In germline, CDR1 is SEHNR, CDR2 FQNEAQ (reference sequence). The CDR3 nucleotides are TGTGCCAGCAGCTTAGAGTCAGGGGGCAACTATGGCTACACCTTC. This translates into CASSLESGGNYGYTF.

This rearrangement joins TRBV2 to TRBJ1-4; TRBD1 might be the D (6 bases). Germline CDR1 is SNHLY and CDR2 is FYNNEI. The CDR3 covers 13 residues. The V and J ends lost 6 bases and 8 bases respectively, with 13 bases between them. The CDR3 nucleotides read TGTGCCAGCAGAAGGGCCCAGGGGGAAAAACTGTTTTTT. Protein sequence: CASRRAQGEKLFF.

This rearrangement joins TRBV6-6 to TRBJ1-5; D is ambiguous. The CDR3 has 13 amino acids. Trimming took off 4 bases at V and 7 bases at J, with 11 bases between the two ends. Per germline, CDR1 MNHNY and CDR2 SVGAGI (reference sequence). The CDR3 region is CASSFRAEQPQHF. The CDR3, as DNA: TGTGCCAGCAGTTTTAGGGCTGAACAGCCCCAGCATTTT.

The chain links TRBV19 to TRBJ1-2; 9 bases fit TRBD1. The V gene end was trimmed by 5 bases and the J gene end by 4 bases; junction bases not matched to a gene: 8. This CDR3 region has 15 residues. Looked up from germline, CDR1 is LNHDA and CDR2 is SQIVND (reference sequence). The CDR3 here is CASSDTGGFLYGYTF. DNA of the CDR3: TGTGCCAGTAGTGATACAGGGGGCTTCCTCTATGGCTACACCTTC.

The V and J genes are TRBV9 and TRBJ2-5; no firm D call. There are 14 residues in the CDR3. Between the trimmed V and J ends, which lost 0 bases and 2 bases, there was a span of 8 bases. Germline CDR1 is SGDLS and CDR2 is YYNGEE. The CDR3 region has the DNA TGTGCCAGCAGCGTAGGCTCCGAACAAGAGACCCAGTACTTC. It specifies CASSVGSEQETQYF.

The chain is built from TRBV5-6 and TRBJ2-7; possibly TRBD2 for D (5 bases). V lost 5 bases to trimming and J lost 5 bases, with 14 bases between them. Germline assignment: CDR1 SGHDT and CDR2 YYEEEE. CDR3 length: 13 residues. This chain's CDR3 is CASSLEGPDEQYF. The CDR3 nucleotides are TGTGCCAGCAGTTTAGAGGGTCCGGACGAGCAGTACTTC. The whole variable domain, filled in from reference TRBV5-6 and TRBJ2-7, reads DAGVTQSPTHLIKTRGQQVTLRCSPKSGHDTVSWYQQALGQGPQFIFQYYEEEERQRGNFPDRFSGHQFPNYSSELNVNALLLGDSALYLCASSLEGPDEQYFGPGTRLTVT.

This clone was recorded only once. V usage is TRBV7-9 and J usage is TRBJ1-1; 7 bases map to TRBD1. The CDR3 consists of 16 residues. The V and J ends lost 2 bases and 3 bases, in that order; junction bases with no gene match: 9. In germline, CDR1 is SEHNR, CDR2 FQNEAQ (reference sequence). Here the CDR3 reads CASSLMQVTGDTEAFF. CDR3 coding DNA: TGTGCCAGCAGCTTAATGCAAGTAACAGGGGACACTGAAGCTTTCTTT.